The TCR beta chain under discussion was sequenced for a study of blood T cell repertoires in COVID-19. At the level of the study: COVID-19 samples, acute and convalescent, were from the United States, Italy and Spain. T cells, B-cell-depleted T cells, or PBMCs provided the cDNA or gDNA that served as material.

Source study methods: Amplified reference gene primers provided the basis for estimating nucleated cell counts. Assay used: immunoSEQ multiplex PCR; TCRdb lists only in-frame clones, some missing. V and J calls and clone size follow that table, whereas D and trimming were derived from the DNA. Of approximately 150,000 clones in the sample, more than 80% were seen once. This sequence originates from a human donor in a cohort sampled during active COVID-19. The specimen was peripheral blood.

This CDR3 reads CASSPPGNACYEQYF. As DNA, the CDR3 is TGCGCCAGCAGTCCCCCGGGGAACGCATGCTACGAGCAGTACTTC. This chain joins TRBV23-1 and TRBJ2-7; D is possibly TRBD2 (5 bases). TRBV23-1 is filed as an ORF, its function uncertain. There are 15 residues in the CDR3. Trimming stripped 4 bases from V and 3 bases from J, with 16 bases between.